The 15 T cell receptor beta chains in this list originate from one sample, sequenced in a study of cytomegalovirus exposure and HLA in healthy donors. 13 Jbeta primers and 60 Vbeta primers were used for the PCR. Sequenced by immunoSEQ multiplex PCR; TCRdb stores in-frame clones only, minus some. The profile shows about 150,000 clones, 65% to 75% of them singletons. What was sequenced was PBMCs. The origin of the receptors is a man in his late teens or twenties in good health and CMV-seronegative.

CDR3 sequence reads: CASSVDLAESSYNEQFF. The CDR3 region has the DNA TGTGCCAGCAGCGTAGATTTAGCGGAGAGCTCCTACAATGAGCAGTTCTTC. This sequence joins TRBV9 and TRBJ2-1; D is possibly TRBD2 (6 bases). The CDR3 consists of 17 residues. The ends were cut back, 0 bases at V and 0 bases at J, with 13 bases in the middle. CDR1 and CDR2 (germline): SGDLS, YYNGEE.

The CDR3 DNA is TGTGCCAGCAGTTTAGGACAGGGGTTCGGGATCCGTGGAGATACGCAGTATTTT. Protein product: CASSLGQGFGIRGDTQYF. V usage is TRBV28 and J usage is TRBJ2-3; TRBD1 agrees at 9 bases. V shed 2 bases and J 5 bases; nucleotides not matched to a gene: 14. The CDR3 runs 18 residues. Germline CDR1 and CDR2: MDHEN and SYDVKM.

The CDR3 nucleotides read TGTGCCAGTAGTCCCTCGGGACAGCTCGCCTACAATGAGCAGTTCTTC. Protein product: CASSPSGQLAYNEQFF. V gene TRBV19 combines with J gene TRBJ2-1; 7 bases are a match to TRBD1. The CDR3 extends over 16 amino acids. CDR1 is LNHDA, CDR2 SQIVND, per germline (reference sequence). V shed 5 bases, J shed 2 bases, and the junction held 9 bases outside the gene matches.

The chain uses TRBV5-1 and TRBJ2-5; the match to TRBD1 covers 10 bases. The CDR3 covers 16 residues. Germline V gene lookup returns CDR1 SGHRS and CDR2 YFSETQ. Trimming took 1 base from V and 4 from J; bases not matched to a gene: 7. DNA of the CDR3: TGCGCCAGCAGCTTGATGGGACAGGGGACGGGAGAGACCCAGTACTTC. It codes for CASSLMGQGTGETQYF.

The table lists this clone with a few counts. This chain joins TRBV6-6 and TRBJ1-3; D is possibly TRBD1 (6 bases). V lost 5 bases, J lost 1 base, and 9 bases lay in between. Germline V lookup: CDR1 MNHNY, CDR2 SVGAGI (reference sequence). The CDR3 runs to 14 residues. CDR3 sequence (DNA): TGTGCCAGCAGTACCGGACAGTCTGGAAACACCATATATTTT. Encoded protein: CASSTGQSGNTIYF.

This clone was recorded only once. CDR3 DNA: TGTGCCAGCAGTTCGTCCGGGACAGGGGTCGCTTTCTTT. Its translation is CASSSSGTGVAFF. The chain joins TRBV6-4 to TRBJ1-1, with TRBD1 identical over 10 bases. With 5 bases clipped from V and 11 bases from J, the junction kept 8 bases outside the gene matches. The CDR3 length is 13 residues. Germline V gene data show CDR1 as MRHNA and CDR2 as SNTAGT.

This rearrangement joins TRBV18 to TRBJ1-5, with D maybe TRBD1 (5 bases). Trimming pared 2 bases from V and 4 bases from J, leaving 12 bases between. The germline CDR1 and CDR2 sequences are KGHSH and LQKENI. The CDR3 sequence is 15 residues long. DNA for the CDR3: TGTGCCAGCTCACCAGACAGCGGGCTAAATCAGCCCCAGCATTTT. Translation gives CASSPDSGLNQPQHF.

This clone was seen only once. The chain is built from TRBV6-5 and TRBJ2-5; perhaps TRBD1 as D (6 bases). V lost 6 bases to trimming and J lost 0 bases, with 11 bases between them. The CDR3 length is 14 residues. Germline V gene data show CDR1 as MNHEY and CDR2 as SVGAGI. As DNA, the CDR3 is TGTGCCAGCAGGAACCGGACAGACCAAGAGACCCAGTACTTC. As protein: CASRNRTDQETQYF.

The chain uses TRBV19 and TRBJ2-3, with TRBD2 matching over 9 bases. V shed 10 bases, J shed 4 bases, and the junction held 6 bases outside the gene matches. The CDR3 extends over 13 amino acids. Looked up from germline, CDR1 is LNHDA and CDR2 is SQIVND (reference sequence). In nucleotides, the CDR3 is TGTGCCACCGCGGGGGGGGGCCCAGATACGCAGTATTTT. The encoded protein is CATAGGGPDTQYF.

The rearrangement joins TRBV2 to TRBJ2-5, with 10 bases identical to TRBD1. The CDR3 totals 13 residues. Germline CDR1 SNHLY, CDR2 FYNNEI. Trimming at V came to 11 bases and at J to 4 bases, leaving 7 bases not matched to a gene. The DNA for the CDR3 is TGTGCCCTCCAGGGGGACAGGGGAGAGACCCAGTACTTC. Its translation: CALQGDRGETQYF. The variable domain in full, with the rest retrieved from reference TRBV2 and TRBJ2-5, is EPEVTQTPSHQVTQMGQEVILRCVPISNHLYFYWYRQILGQKVEFLVSFYNNEISEKSEIFDDQFSVERPDGSNFTLKIRSTKLEDSAMYFCALQGDRGETQYFGPGTRLLVL.

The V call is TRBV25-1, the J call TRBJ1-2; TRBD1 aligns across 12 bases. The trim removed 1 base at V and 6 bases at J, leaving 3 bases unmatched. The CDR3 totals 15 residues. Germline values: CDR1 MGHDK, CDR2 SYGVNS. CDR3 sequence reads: CASSESWDRGHGYTF. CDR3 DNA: TGTGCCAGCAGTGAATCCTGGGACAGGGGGCATGGCTACACCTTC.

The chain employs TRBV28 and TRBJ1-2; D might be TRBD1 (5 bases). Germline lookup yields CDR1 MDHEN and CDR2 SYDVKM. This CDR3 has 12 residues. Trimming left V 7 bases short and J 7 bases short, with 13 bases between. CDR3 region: CASTLKGFGYTF. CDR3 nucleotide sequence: TGTGCCAGCACCTTGAAGGGGTTTGGCTACACCTTC.

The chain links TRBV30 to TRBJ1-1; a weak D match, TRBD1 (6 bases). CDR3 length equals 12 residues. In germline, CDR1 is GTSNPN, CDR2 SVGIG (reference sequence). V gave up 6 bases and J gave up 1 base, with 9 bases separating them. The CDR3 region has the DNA TGTGCCTGCGGACAGTGGAACACTGAAGCTTTCTTT. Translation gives CACGQWNTEAFF.

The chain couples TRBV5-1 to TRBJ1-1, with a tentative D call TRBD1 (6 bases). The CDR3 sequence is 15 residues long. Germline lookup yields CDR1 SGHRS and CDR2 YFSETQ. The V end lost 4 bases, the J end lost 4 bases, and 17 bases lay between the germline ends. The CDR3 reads CASSPRGDKGTEAFF. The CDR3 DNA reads TGCGCCAGCAGCCCCCGAGGGGACAAGGGCACTGAAGCTTTCTTT.

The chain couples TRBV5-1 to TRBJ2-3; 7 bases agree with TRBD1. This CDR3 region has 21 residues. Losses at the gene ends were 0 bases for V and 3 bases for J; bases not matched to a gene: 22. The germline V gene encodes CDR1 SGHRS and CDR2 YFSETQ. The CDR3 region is CASSLGWMGQFSWSGTDTQYF. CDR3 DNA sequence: TGCGCCAGCAGCTTGGGTTGGATGGGACAGTTTTCGTGGTCAGGTACAGATACGCAGTATTTT.